This T cell receptor (beta chain) stems from a study of CD8+ T cells in alopecia areata. Study at large: Twice daily, treated patients received 5 to 10 mg of oral tofacitinib. Whole-study results and caveats: Clonality in the scalp and expanded CD8+ clones ranked among the top 100 were significantly decreased by tofacitinib.

Concerning this clone: Antigen unknown.

Extracted RNA was reverse transcribed, and the resulting cDNA served as sequencing template. Repertoires were generated with immunoSEQ multiplex PCR, while TCRdb's copy carries only in-frame clones and drops some. The table has 95,000 to 110,000 clones, about nine tenths seen once. Treatment of the sample: oral pan-JAK inhibitor, 5-10 mg twice daily. The TCR was taken from a human donor with alopecia areata. The material sequenced was CD8+ T cells sorted from blood, taken at approximately week 34, from a patient treated with tofacitinib.

CDR3 bases: TGCGCCAGCAGCCAAGATCAGGACCGGTATACTGAAGCTTTCTTT. Protein sequence: CASSQDQDRYTEAFF. The chain couples TRBV4-1 to TRBJ1-1, with D unclear. This CDR3 has 15 residues. Germline values: CDR1 MGHRA, CDR2 YSYEKL. V was shortened by 0 bases and J by 5 bases, with 13 bases between the two germline ends.